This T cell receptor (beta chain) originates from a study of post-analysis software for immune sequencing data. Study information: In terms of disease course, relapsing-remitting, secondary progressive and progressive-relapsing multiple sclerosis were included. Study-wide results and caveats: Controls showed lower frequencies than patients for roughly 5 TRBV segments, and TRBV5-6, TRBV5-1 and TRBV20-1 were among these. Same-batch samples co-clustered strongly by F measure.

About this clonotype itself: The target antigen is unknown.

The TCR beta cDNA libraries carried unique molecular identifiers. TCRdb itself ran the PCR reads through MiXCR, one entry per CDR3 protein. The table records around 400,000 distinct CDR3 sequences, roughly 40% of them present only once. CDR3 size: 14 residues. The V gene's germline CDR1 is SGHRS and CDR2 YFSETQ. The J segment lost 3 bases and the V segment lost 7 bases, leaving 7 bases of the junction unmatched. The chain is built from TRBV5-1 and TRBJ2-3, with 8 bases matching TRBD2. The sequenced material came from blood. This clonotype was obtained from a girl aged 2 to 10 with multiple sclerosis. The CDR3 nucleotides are TGCGCCAGCGCTCCCGGGGGGGCTACAGATACGCAGTATTTT. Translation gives CASAPGGATDTQYF.